These T cell receptor beta chains were read from a single sample in a study of T cell responses to AZD1222 COVID-19 vaccine. Assay used: immunoSEQ multiplex PCR; TCRdb lists only in-frame clones, some missing. The sample has about 69,000 clones, roughly 85% seen once. Source: peripheral blood, taken 28 days after the second AZD1222 dose. These receptors all stem from an adult who received the AZD1222 COVID-19 vaccine. Both conserved end residues are part of each CDR3. Fields, in order: J gene, CDR3 length, V gene, CDR3 protein.

TRBJ2-7	16	TRBV10-3	CAISELEAGLNYEQYF
TRBJ1-5	16	TRBV6-2/TRBV6-3	CASSYPHFYSNQPQHF
TRBJ1-1	12	TRBV14	CASRGLNTEAFF
TRBJ1-1	11	TRBV19	CASSTQAEAFF
TRBJ1-5	15	TRBV27	CASSSLTGGEQPQHF
TRBJ2-7	16	TRBV4-2	CASSGRDGGKGVEQYF
TRBJ2-3	16	TRBV29-1	CSDRGGRAGSTDTQYF
TRBJ2-7	14	TRBV30	CAWSVGPTAYEQYF
TRBJ2-3	16	TRBV7-2	CASSLLGGDSPDTQYF
TRBJ2-1	12	TRBV6-1	CASSESRDRAVF
TRBJ1-5	14	TRBV7-9	CASSFTGDSQPQHF
TRBJ2-7	15	TRBV29-1	CSVESNRGQAYEQYF
TRBJ1-1	11	TRBV19	CASSIALEAFF
TRBJ1-1	17	TRBV11-2	CASSLVRSGGMNTEAFF
TRBJ1-1	14	TRBV9	CASSVAGYDTEAFF
TRBJ2-5	12	TRBV1	CTSRARGETQYF
TRBJ2-7	15	TRBV6-5	CASRTGPKPSYEQYF
TRBJ1-6	16	TRBV5-1	CASSPEQGMRNSPLHF
TRBJ2-7	14	TRBV27	CASSTGQGPYEQYF
TRBJ2-1	15	TRBV6-5	CASIGSAGGYNEQFF
TRBJ1-2	16	TRBV7-2	CASSFQALGVRHGYTF
TRBJ2-7	13	TRBV6-5	CASTLTGSYEQYF
TRBJ1-2	15	TRBV19	CASSTRPAVFYGYTF
TRBJ2-7	14	TRBV5-8	CASLDEGVTYEQYF
TRBJ1-2	12	TRBV29-1	CSVRVENYGYTF